What follows are 4 T cell receptor beta chains derived from one specimen sequenced in a study of blood T cell repertoires in COVID-19. Clones were read by immunoSEQ multiplex PCR, and TCRdb kept only the in-frame ones, dropping some. Among roughly 140,000 clones listed, 84% were seen once. Sequencing was done on a sample of peripheral blood. The receptor set was obtained from a woman of 80 years or more in a cohort sampled during active or convalescent COVID-19.

This clone has only a few counts. The gene calls are TRBV11-3 and TRBJ2-3; 10 bases agree with TRBD2. The CDR3 contains 15 residues. Germline CDR1 is SGHNT and CDR2 is YENEEA. Trimming removed 5 bases from V and 5 bases from J; junction bases left unmatched: 7. The CDR3 spells CASSPERGGQDTQYF. The CDR3 DNA sequence: TGTGCCAGCAGCCCCGAGCGGGGGGGTCAAGATACGCAGTATTTT.

The chain recombines TRBV5-4 with TRBJ1-2; D is possibly TRBD1 (5 bases). CDR1 is SGHNT, CDR2 YYREEE, per germline (reference sequence). This CDR3 has 14 residues. Trimming left V 5 bases short and J 5 bases short, with 16 bases between. The CDR3 protein is CASSSFQGGYGYTF. The CDR3 DNA sequence: TGTGCCAGCAGTAGCTTTCAGGGAGGGTATGGCTACACCTTC. Full variable domain (outside the CDR3, taken from reference TRBV5-4 and TRBJ1-2): ETGVTQSPTHLIKTRGQQVTLRCSSQSGHNTVSWYQQALGQGPQFIFQYYREEENGRGNFPPRFSGLQFPNYSSELNVNALELDDSALYLCASSSFQGGYGYTFGSGTRLTVV.

The chain recombines TRBV18 with TRBJ1-6; D might be TRBD1 (6 bases). Trimming removed 3 bases from V and 7 bases from J, with 10 bases in between. This CDR3 region has 14 residues. Per the germline V gene, CDR1 is KGHSH and CDR2 is LQKENI. CDR3 amino acids: CASSPSQGNSPLHF. The CDR3 DNA sequence: TGTGCCAGCTCACCTTCACAGGGAAATTCACCCCTCCACTTT. Based on the CDR3 plus reference TRBV18 and TRBJ1-6, the full variable domain is NAGVMQNPRHLVRRRGQEARLRCSPMKGHSHVYWYRQLPEEGLKFMVYLQKENIIDESGMPKERFSAEFPKEGPSILRIQQVVRGDSAAYFCASSPSQGNSPLHFGNGTRLTVT.

The V call is TRBV6-4, the J call TRBJ2-1; 11 nucleotides line up with TRBD1. The germline V gene encodes CDR1 MRHNA and CDR2 SNTAGT. The CDR3 totals 15 residues. Trimming took 8 bases from V and 3 from J; bases not matched to a gene: 6. The CDR3 DNA reads TGTGCCAGCGGGGCCGGGACAGGGGGCTACAATGAGCAGTTCTTC. It encodes CASGAGTGGYNEQFF.